The 8 T cell receptor beta chains below were found in one sample sequenced in a study of early T cells in non-severe SARS-CoV-2 infection. MiXCR, applied by TCRdb to the 5' RACE reads, yields one record per CDR3 protein. Here the sample spans roughly 51,000 distinct CDR3 sequences, about 7.6% being singletons. Sample: whole blood, taken at baseline. The receptors come from an adult who was a healthcare worker with PCR-confirmed SARS-CoV-2 infection or an uninfected control (not recorded which).

Ten or more counts support this clonotype. The chain recombines TRBV27 with TRBJ2-7; 10 bases fit TRBD2. Germline-derived CDR1 and CDR2 are MNHEY and SMNVEV (reference sequence). The V and J ends lost 3 bases and 7 bases, in that order; junction bases with no gene match: 15. This CDR3 is 17 amino acids long. As DNA, the CDR3 is TGTGCCAGCAGTTTTTACCTAGGAGCGGGAGGGCCTCGGGAGCAGTACTTC. Protein: CASSFYLGAGGPREQYF.

This clonotype has at least ten counts. The chain uses TRBV29-1 and TRBJ1-4; D is unresolved. The germline V gene encodes CDR1 SQVTM and CDR2 ANQGSEA. The CDR3 is 12 amino acids. For the CDR3, the DNA is TGCAGTCATCGAGGCGAGGATGAAAAACTGTTTTTT. This sequence encodes CSHRGEDEKLFF.

This clonotype was seen a few times. V usage is TRBV12-3 or TRBV12-4 and J usage is TRBJ2-7, with TRBD1 matching 9 bases. V gave up 5 bases and J gave up 2 bases; unmatched junction bases: 7. The CDR3 is 15 residues long. DNA for the CDR3: TGTGCCAGCAGTCGCAGGACAGGGGTCCCCTACGAGCAGTACTTC. This translates into CASSRRTGVPYEQYF.

There are a few counts of this clonotype. V gene TRBV7-9 combines with J gene TRBJ2-3; 7 bases map to TRBD2. Trimming took 3 bases from V and 0 from J; bases not matched to a gene: 3. The germline V gene encodes CDR1 SEHNR and CDR2 FQNEAQ (reference sequence). CDR3 size: 15 residues. The CDR3 loop is CASSFPGGSTDTQYF. The CDR3 nucleotides are TGTGCCAGCAGCTTTCCGGGAGGTAGCACAGATACGCAGTATTTT.

This clonotype was seen a few times. The chain is built from TRBV7-2 and TRBJ2-3; D not certain. The CDR3 contains 11 residues. The germline V gene has CDR1 SGHTA and CDR2 FQGNSA. V was pared by 3 bases and J by 6 bases, with 4 bases between. The CDR3 here is CASSFPDTQYF. In nucleotides, the CDR3 is TGTGCCAGCAGCTTCCCCGATACGCAGTATTTT.

The sample holds many counts of this clonotype. The chain is built from TRBV7-8 and TRBJ1-2; D is perhaps TRBD1 (6 bases). Trimming took off 6 bases at V and 4 bases at J, with 12 bases between the two ends. CDR3 size: 13 residues. From germline, CDR1 is SGHVS and CDR2 FQNEAQ. This CDR3 reads CASSSRTVYGYTF. The DNA of the CDR3 is TGTGCCAGCAGTTCTCGGACAGTCTATGGCTACACCTTC.

This clonotype was observed many times. V usage is TRBV4-1 and J usage is TRBJ1-4; D is undetermined. Germline loops: CDR1 MGHRA, CDR2 YSYEKL. The ends were cut back, 2 bases at V and 7 bases at J, with 14 bases in the middle. The CDR3 runs 15 residues. CDR3 coding DNA: TGCGCCAGCAGCCAATTACCCGTTAAACCTGAAAAACTGTTTTTT. This encodes CASSQLPVKPEKLFF.

This clonotype came up a few times. V is TRBV7-2 and J is TRBJ2-7, with unresolved D. Germline V gene sequence: CDR1 SGHTA, CDR2 FQGNSA. The germline V and J ends were trimmed by 6 bases and 0 bases, with 12 bases remaining between them. The CDR3 is 14 amino acids. CDR3 in amino acids: CASSPGRSSYEQYF. Written as DNA, the CDR3 is TGTGCCAGCAGTCCCGGGCGGAGCTCCTACGAGCAGTACTTC.